This record covers a single T cell receptor (beta chain). These data originate in a study of blood T cell repertoires in COVID-19. The overall study: Specimens from acute and convalescent COVID-19 originated in the United States, Italy and Spain.

Looked up from germline, CDR1 is MNHEY and CDR2 is SVGAGI. The J segment lost 3 bases and the V segment lost 4 bases, leaving 3 bases of the junction unmatched. The CDR3 runs 14 residues. Method: immunoSEQ multiplex PCR; TCRdb's copy keeps in-frame clones and lacks some. Counted here are fewer than 200,000 clones, about 85% occurring once; the ten biggest clones make up approximately 1.2%. The chain combines TRBV6-5 with TRBJ1-5, with 7 bases fitting TRBD1. Sequencing used peripheral blood. The receptor was derived from a man aged 55 to 70 who had recovered from COVID-19. The DNA for the CDR3 is TGTGCCAGCAGTTCCGGACAGGCCAATCAGCCCCAGCATTTT. Translated, it gives CASSSGQANQPQHF.